A selection of T cell receptor beta chains follows, all from one sample in a study of T cell changes during pregnancy in multiple sclerosis. TCRdb's copy holds only in-frame clones and misses some; the assay was immunoSEQ multiplex PCR. Of about 75,000 clones listed, approximately 95% were seen once; the top ten hold roughly 0.14%. Sample: CD4+ T cells from peripheral blood mononuclear cells, taken after pregnancy. All receptors derive from a female donor with multiple sclerosis, enrolled in a pregnancy study. Both conserved end residues are part of each CDR3. The D gene is left open where the match is weak. Only part of the rows carry a size: once, few, many, or a class if the clone is expanded.

size: .
J: TRBJ2-1
V: TRBV5-4
D: TRBD2
DNA: TGTGCCAGCAGCAAAAGCGGGACTAGCGATGAGCAGTTCTTC
CDR3: CASSKSGTSDEQFF

size: .
J: TRBJ2-3
V: TRBV7-7
D: TRBD1
DNA: TGTGCTAGCAGCGAATCGACAGGGGATGTAAATACGCAGTATTTT
CDR3: CASSESTGDVNTQYF

size: .
J: TRBJ1-2
V: TRBV5-4
D: .
DNA: TGTGCCAGCAGCTTGCTGGGACACCAAGCTAACTATGGCTACACCTTC
CDR3: CASSLLGHQANYGYTF

size: once
J: TRBJ1-2
V: TRBV23-1
D: TRBD1
DNA: TGCGCCAGCAGGATTATACGGGACAGATTGTGGGGCTACACCTTC
CDR3: CASRIIRDRLWGYTF

size: .
J: TRBJ2-1
V: TRBV19
D: .
DNA: TGTGCCAGTAGTATAGAGGACTTCGTATACAATGAGCAGTTCTTC
CDR3: CASSIEDFVYNEQFF

size: .
J: TRBJ1-5
V: TRBV11-2
D: .
DNA: TGTGCCAGCAGCTTAGAGTTTCTCTTGCCCCAGCATTTT
CDR3: CASSLEFLLPQHF

size: .
J: TRBJ2-1
V: TRBV19
D: .
DNA: TGTGCCAGTAGTATCCTCCAGGCCCCTCCCGGCAATGAGCAGTTCTTC
CDR3: CASSILQAPPGNEQFF

size: few
J: TRBJ1-1
V: TRBV5-6
D: .
DNA: TGTGCCAGCAGCTCACAGAGGAACACTGAAGCTTTCTTT
CDR3: CASSSQRNTEAFF

size: .
J: TRBJ2-7
V: TRBV7-9
D: TRBD2
DNA: TGTGCCCTCGGGCTAGCGGGAGGGGGCGAGCAGTACTTC
CDR3: CALGLAGGGEQYF

size: .
J: TRBJ2-2
V: TRBV11-3
D: TRBD1
DNA: TGTGCCAGCGGGCCCAGGGGGCGAGAGTACACCGGGGAGCTGTTTTTT
CDR3: CASGPRGREYTGELFF

size: .
J: TRBJ1-2
V: TRBV5-4
D: .
DNA: TGTGCCAGCAGCTCTTCAGGTGACTATGGCTACACCTTC
CDR3: CASSSSGDYGYTF

size: .
J: TRBJ2-2
V: TRBV5-1
D: TRBD1
DNA: TGCGCCAGCAGCTTGGGAAGACAGGGTGGCGGGGAGCTGTTTTTT
CDR3: CASSLGRQGGGELFF

size: .
J: TRBJ2-1
V: TRBV27
D: TRBD1
DNA: TGTGCCAGCAGTTTATTAAGGGGGCGTGAGCAGTTCTTC
CDR3: CASSLLRGREQFF

size: few
J: TRBJ2-7
V: TRBV6-1
D: .
DNA: TGTGCCAGCAGTGGGCGGGACTTCTTTTCCGAGCAGTACTTC
CDR3: CASSGRDFFSEQYF

size: .
J: TRBJ2-3
V: TRBV28
D: .
DNA: TGTGCCAGCAATAGAATCGGGGGATACACACACACCGGCACAGATACGCAGTATTTT
CDR3: CASNRIGGYTHTGTDTQYF

size: .
J: TRBJ2-7
V: TRBV5-6
D: TRBD1
DNA: TGTGCCAGCAGCTTCTGGGACAGACCCTCCTACGAGCAGTACTTC
CDR3: CASSFWDRPSYEQYF

size: .
J: TRBJ2-1
V: TRBV28
D: .
DNA: TGTGCCAGCAGTTTGCCGGGGACAAATAGGCAGTTCTTC
CDR3: CASSLPGTNRQFF

size: .
J: TRBJ2-2
V: TRBV10-3
D: TRBD2
DNA: TGTGCCATCCAGCGGGAGGGGAACACCGGGGAGCTGTTTTTT
CDR3: CAIQREGNTGELFF

size: .
J: TRBJ2-1
V: TRBV28
D: TRBD2
DNA: TGTGCCAGCAGTTTACCAGCGGGAGGGCTGCGCAATGAGCAGTTCTTC
CDR3: CASSLPAGGLRNEQFF

size: .
J: TRBJ2-1
V: TRBV27
D: .
DNA: TGTGCCAGCAGTTATGAGGGCGGAGGCTCCTACAATGAGCAGTTCTTC
CDR3: CASSYEGGGSYNEQFF

size: .
J: TRBJ2-7
V: TRBV6-1
D: TRBD1
DNA: TGTGCCAGCAACCTGGACAGGAGCTCCTACGAGCAGTACTTC
CDR3: CASNLDRSSYEQYF

size: once
J: TRBJ2-5
V: TRBV7-3
D: .
DNA: TGTGCCAGCAGCTTAGATGGAGGGACCTCCGGAGAGACCCAGTACTTC
CDR3: CASSLDGGTSGETQYF

size: .
J: TRBJ2-7
V: TRBV6-5
D: TRBD1
DNA: TGTGCCAGCAGTTACTCGAGAGGGGGCGTGCTTACCGAGCAGTACTTC
CDR3: CASSYSRGGVLTEQYF

size: .
J: TRBJ2-1
V: TRBV9
D: .
DNA: TGTGCCAGCAGGTCCCTAGGAGCGGTCTACAATGAGCAGTTCTTC
CDR3: CASRSLGAVYNEQFF

size: .
J: TRBJ2-5
V: TRBV25-1
D: .
DNA: TGTGCCAGCAGTATACAAGAGACCCAGTACTTC
CDR3: CASSIQETQYF

size: .
J: TRBJ2-7
V: TRBV10-3
D: TRBD1
DNA: TGTGCCATCAGGGGGGGACAGGGATCCTACGAGCAGTACTTC
CDR3: CAIRGGQGSYEQYF

size: .
J: TRBJ1-1
V: TRBV7-2
D: TRBD1
DNA: TGTGCCAGCAGCTTAAGTAGGACAGGCGTTGCTGAAGCTTTCTTT
CDR3: CASSLSRTGVAEAFF

size: .
J: TRBJ2-2
V: TRBV30
D: .
DNA: TGTGCCTGGGGACAGTCCAATACCGGGGAGCTGTTTTTT
CDR3: CAWGQSNTGELFF

size: .
J: TRBJ2-1
V: TRBV7-9
D: TRBD2
DNA: TGTGCCAGCAGCCCGGTACCCCCATTAGCGGGTTCCTACAATGAGCAGTTCTTC
CDR3: CASSPVPPLAGSYNEQFF

size: .
J: TRBJ1-5
V: TRBV2
D: TRBD1
DNA: TGTGCCAGCAGTTCGGGACAGGTACGCAATCAGCCCCAGCATTTT
CDR3: CASSSGQVRNQPQHF

size: .
J: TRBJ1-2
V: TRBV28
D: .
DNA: TGTGCCAGCAGTTCCACTCTGCTATTGAACACCTTC
CDR3: CASSSTLLLNTF

size: .
J: TRBJ2-3
V: TRBV5-1
D: TRBD2
DNA: TGCGCCAGCAGCTTTAGCGGGAGCCCAGATACGCAGTATTTT
CDR3: CASSFSGSPDTQYF

size: .
J: TRBJ2-3
V: TRBV7-9
D: .
DNA: TGTGCCAGCAGCTCGAGCACAGATACGCAGTATTTT
CDR3: CASSSSTDTQYF

size: .
J: TRBJ2-3
V: TRBV5-1
D: TRBD2
DNA: TGCGCCAGCAGCTTGGGTCTAGCGGCTAGCACAGATACGCAGTATTTT
CDR3: CASSLGLAASTDTQYF

size: .
J: TRBJ1-2
V: TRBV2
D: .
DNA: TGTGCCAGCAGTGAAGCGTTTAACTCCTTAATCTATGGCTACACCTTC
CDR3: CASSEAFNSLIYGYTF

size: few
J: TRBJ2-1
V: TRBV18
D: .
DNA: TGTGCCAGCTCAGGGCGGACTACCTACAATGAGCAGTTCTTC
CDR3: CASSGRTTYNEQFF

size: .
J: TRBJ2-1
V: TRBV2
D: .
DNA: TGTGCCAGCCGGGTGGGAGCGAGCTCCTACAATGAGCAGTTCTTC
CDR3: CASRVGASSYNEQFF

size: .
J: TRBJ2-7
V: TRBV28
D: TRBD2
DNA: TGTGCCAGCAGTCTCCTAGCGGGAGCTTCCTACGAGCAGTACTTC
CDR3: CASSLLAGASYEQYF

size: .
J: TRBJ2-1
V: TRBV5-1
D: TRBD2
DNA: TGCGCCAGCAGCCTCCCGGGGAGCGGGATGGGCAATGAGCAGTTCTTC
CDR3: CASSLPGSGMGNEQFF

size: once
J: TRBJ2-5
V: TRBV9
D: TRBD2
DNA: TGTGCCAGCAGCGTGGGGGGGGCTAGCGGGACCCAGCGGGAGACCCAGTACTTC
CDR3: CASSVGGASGTQRETQYF

size: .
J: TRBJ2-5
V: TRBV15
D: TRBD1
DNA: TGTGCCACCAGCAGCCGGGACAGGGGGCGGGGGGAGACCCAGTACTTC
CDR3: CATSSRDRGRGETQYF

size: once
J: TRBJ2-2
V: TRBV5-1
D: .
DNA: TGCGCCAGCAGCCCGGGACTCGCACCCGGGGAGCTGTTTTTT
CDR3: CASSPGLAPGELFF

size: .
J: TRBJ2-7
V: TRBV15
D: .
DNA: TGTGCCACCAGCAGAGGAGGAGGCGGAACCTCCTACGAGCAGTACTTC
CDR3: CATSRGGGGTSYEQYF

size: .
J: TRBJ2-1
V: TRBV7-9
D: .
DNA: TGTGCCAGCAGCTTAGGACTTAATTACAATGAGCAGTTCTTC
CDR3: CASSLGLNYNEQFF

size: .
J: TRBJ1-1
V: TRBV7-2
D: .
DNA: TGTGCCAGCAGCTTAGCTAGTATGAACACTGAAGCTTTCTTT
CDR3: CASSLASMNTEAFF

size: .
J: TRBJ2-4
V: TRBV29-1
D: .
DNA: TGCAGCGTCCACTTCCCCCTGGAGGCCAAAAACATTCAGTACTTC
CDR3: CSVHFPLEAKNIQYF

size: .
J: TRBJ1-5
V: TRBV7-9
D: .
DNA: TGTGCCAGCAGCTTAAGCGGCAATCAGCCCCAGCATTTT
CDR3: CASSLSGNQPQHF

size: .
J: TRBJ2-3
V: TRBV28
D: TRBD1
DNA: TGTGCCAGCACTCAATCCCGGGACAGATTTTTTACAGATACGCAGTATTTT
CDR3: CASTQSRDRFFTDTQYF

size: .
J: TRBJ2-2
V: TRBV7-9
D: .
DNA: TGTGCCAGCAGCCTGGGCCCATGGAACACCGGGGAGCTGTTTTTT
CDR3: CASSLGPWNTGELFF